The entry below describes one T cell receptor beta chain. The data stem from a study of T cells in Graves' hyperthyroidism and ophthalmopathy. Template material for amplifying TCR beta CDR3 regions consisted of RNA transcripts. HTBI primers drove first-round RT-PCR of the TCR CDR3. TCRdb used MiXCR to reprocess the multiplex PCR reads, holding one entry per CDR3 protein. The repertoire includes about 250,000 distinct CDR3 sequences, almost 25% of them detected once, and approximately 35% sits in the top ten. CDR1 MNHNS and CDR2 SASEGT come from the germline V gene. Trimming at V came to 7 bases and at J to 5 bases, leaving 6 bases not matched to a gene. The CDR3 sequence is 13 residues long.

V and J are TRBV6-1 and TRBJ1-1; 8 nucleotides align to TRBD1. The sample taken for sequencing was blood. This TCR came from a woman between 40 and 55 years old with Graves' ophthalmopathy. The CDR3, as DNA: TGTGCCAGCACTAGGACAGGGTTTACTGAAGCTTTCTTT. This translates into CASTRTGFTEAFF.